This TCR beta chain was sequenced for a study of OX40 agonist ivuxolimab in advanced cancers. TCRdb's table, derived via immunoSEQ multiplex PCR, lists solely in-frame clones and lacks some. The sample shows approximately 76,000 clones, roughly nine tenths of them seen only once. The CDR3 spans 17 residues. Broader study findings: Dose levels from 0.1 to 3.0 mg/kg saw CD4+ and CD8+ blood T cells expand clonally by week 6.

For this clone: Its cognate antigen is unknown.

This rearrangement joins TRBV21-1 to TRBJ2-1; the table's TRBD2 call for D was not verified on the DNA. TRBV21-1 is a listed pseudogene. Sequencing used CD4+ or CD8+ T cells sorted from blood, obtained in a trial of the OX40 agonist ivuxolimab. This receptor was taken from an adult with an advanced solid tumor such as melanoma, head and neck, liver or kidney cancer. The CDR3: CASSKAVFITAYNEQFF. CDR3 DNA: TGTGCCAGCAGCAAAGCAGTATTCATTACGGCCTACAATGAGCAGTTCTTC.